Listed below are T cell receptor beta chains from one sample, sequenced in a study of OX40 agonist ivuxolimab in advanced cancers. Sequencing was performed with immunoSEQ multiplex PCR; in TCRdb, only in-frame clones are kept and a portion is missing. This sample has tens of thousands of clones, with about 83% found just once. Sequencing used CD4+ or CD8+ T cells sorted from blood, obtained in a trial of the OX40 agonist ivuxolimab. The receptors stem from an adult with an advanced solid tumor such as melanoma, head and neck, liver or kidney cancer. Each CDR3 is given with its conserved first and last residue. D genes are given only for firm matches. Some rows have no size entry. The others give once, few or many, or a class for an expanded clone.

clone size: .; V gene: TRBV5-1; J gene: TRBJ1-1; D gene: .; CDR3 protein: CASSQERGYTEAFF; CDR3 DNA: TGCGCCAGCAGCCAAGAAAGAGGGTACACTGAAGCTTTCTTT
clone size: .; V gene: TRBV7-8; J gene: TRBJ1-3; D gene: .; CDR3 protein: CASSLGGRSIFSGNTIYF; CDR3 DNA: TGTGCCAGCAGCTTAGGTGGCAGATCTATCTTCTCTGGAAACACCATATATTTT
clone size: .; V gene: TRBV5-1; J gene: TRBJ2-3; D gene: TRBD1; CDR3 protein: CASSPGTVQDTQYF; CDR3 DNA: TGCGCCAGCAGCCCAGGGACAGTGCAAGATACGCAGTATTTT
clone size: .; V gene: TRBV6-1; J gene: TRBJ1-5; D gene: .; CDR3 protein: CASSIRHQPQHF; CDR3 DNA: TGTGCCAGCAGTATCCGACATCAGCCCCAGCATTTT
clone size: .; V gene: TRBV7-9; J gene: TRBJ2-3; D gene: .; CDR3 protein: CASSLGRVRARTDTQYF; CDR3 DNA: TGTGCCAGCAGCTTAGGGCGGGTCAGGGCCCGCACAGATACGCAGTATTTT
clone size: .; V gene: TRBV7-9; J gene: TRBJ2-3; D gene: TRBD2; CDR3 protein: CASSPSGSTDTQYF; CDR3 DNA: TGTGCCAGCAGCCCTAGCGGAAGCACAGATACGCAGTATTTT
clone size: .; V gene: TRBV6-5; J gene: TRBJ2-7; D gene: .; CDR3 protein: CASSSPFSLHEQYF; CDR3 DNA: TGTGCCAGCAGTTCCCCATTCAGCCTCCACGAGCAGTACTTC
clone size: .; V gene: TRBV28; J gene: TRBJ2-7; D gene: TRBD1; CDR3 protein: CASSGDRRGEYF; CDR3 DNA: TGTGCCAGCAGTGGGGACAGGAGGGGGGAGTACTTC
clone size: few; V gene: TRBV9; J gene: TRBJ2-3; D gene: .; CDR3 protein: CASSVDGQGRDTQYF; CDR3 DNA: TGTGCCAGCAGCGTAGATGGTCAGGGGAGAGATACGCAGTATTTT
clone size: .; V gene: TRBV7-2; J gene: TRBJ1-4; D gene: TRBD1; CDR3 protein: CASSLGGDRREKLFF; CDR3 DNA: TGTGCCAGCAGCTTAGGGGGGGACAGGCGCGAAAAACTGTTTTTT
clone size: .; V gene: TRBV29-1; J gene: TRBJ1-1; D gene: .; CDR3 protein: CSVSLSSSTEAFF; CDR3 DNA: TGCAGCGTTTCCCTATCGTCCTCAACTGAAGCTTTCTTT
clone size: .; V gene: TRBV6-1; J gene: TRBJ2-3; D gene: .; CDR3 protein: CASSEKVPSLARITDTQYF; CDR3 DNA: TGTGCCAGCAGTGAAAAGGTCCCCAGTCTGGCGAGGATCACAGATACGCAGTATTTT
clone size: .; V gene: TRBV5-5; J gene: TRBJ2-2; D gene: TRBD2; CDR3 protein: CASSGLAGTNTGELFF; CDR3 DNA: TGTGCCAGCAGCGGACTAGCGGGAACGAACACCGGGGAGCTGTTTTTT
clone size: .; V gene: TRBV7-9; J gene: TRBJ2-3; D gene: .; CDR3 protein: CASSSQRGADTQYF; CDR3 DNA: TGTGCCAGCAGCTCCCAAAGGGGGGCAGATACGCAGTATTTT
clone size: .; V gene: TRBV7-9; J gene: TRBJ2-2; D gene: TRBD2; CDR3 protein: CASTPTGGYTGELFF; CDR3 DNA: TGTGCCAGCACCCCTACGGGAGGATACACCGGGGAGCTGTTTTTT
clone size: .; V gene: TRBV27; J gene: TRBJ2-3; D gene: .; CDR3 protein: CASSQIRDGTDTQYF; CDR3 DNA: TGTGCCAGCAGTCAAATCCGGGACGGCACAGATACGCAGTATTTT
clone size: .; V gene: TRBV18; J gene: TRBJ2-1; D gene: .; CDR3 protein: CASSPKASSYNEQFF; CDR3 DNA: TGTGCCAGCTCACCAAAGGCTAGCTCCTACAATGAGCAGTTCTTC
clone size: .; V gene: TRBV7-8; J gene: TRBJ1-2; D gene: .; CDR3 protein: CASSPQVVSDGYTF; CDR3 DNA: TGTGCCAGCAGCCCCCAGGTCGTATCAGATGGCTACACCTTC
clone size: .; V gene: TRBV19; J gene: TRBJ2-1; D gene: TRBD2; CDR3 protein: CASRAGGLYNEQFF; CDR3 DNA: TGTGCCAGCCGAGCGGGAGGACTCTACAATGAGCAGTTCTTC
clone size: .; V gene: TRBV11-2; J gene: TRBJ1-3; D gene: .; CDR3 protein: CASSLNSPANTIYF; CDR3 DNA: TGTGCCAGCAGCTTAAATTCACCGGCCAACACCATATATTTT
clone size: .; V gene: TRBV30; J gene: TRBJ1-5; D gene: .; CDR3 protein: CAWNTDGQPQHF; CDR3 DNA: TGTGCCTGGAACACGGACGGACAGCCCCAGCATTTT
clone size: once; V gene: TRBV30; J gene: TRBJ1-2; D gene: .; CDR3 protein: CAWSVTRYGDVTNYGYTF; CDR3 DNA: TGTGCCTGGAGTGTCACCCGATATGGGGACGTGACCAACTATGGCTACACCTTC
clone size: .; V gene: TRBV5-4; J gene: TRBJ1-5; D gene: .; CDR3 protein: CASTPGAHNQPQHF; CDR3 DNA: TGTGCCAGCACCCCGGGGGCCCACAATCAGCCCCAGCATTTT
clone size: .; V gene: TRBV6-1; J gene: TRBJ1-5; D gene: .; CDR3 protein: CASRPRGPSNQPQHF; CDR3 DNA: TGTGCCAGCAGACCAAGGGGACCTAGCAATCAGCCCCAGCATTTT
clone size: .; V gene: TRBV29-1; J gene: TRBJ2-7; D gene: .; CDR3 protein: CSVGGGSYEQYF; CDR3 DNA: TGCAGCGTTGGGGGGGGCTCGTACGAGCAGTACTTC
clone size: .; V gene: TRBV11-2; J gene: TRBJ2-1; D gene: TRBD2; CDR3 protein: CASSLSASGPLNEQFF; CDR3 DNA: TGTGCCAGCAGCTTATCTGCTAGCGGTCCTCTCAATGAGCAGTTCTTC
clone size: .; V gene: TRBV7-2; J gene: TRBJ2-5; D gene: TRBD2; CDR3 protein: CAGSPLRAGVETQYF; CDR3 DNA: TGTGCCGGCAGCCCCCTCCGTGCGGGAGTTGAGACCCAGTACTTC
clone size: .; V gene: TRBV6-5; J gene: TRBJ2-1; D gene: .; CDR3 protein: CASSYSRVYNEQFF; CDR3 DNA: TGTGCCAGCAGTTACTCGAGGGTTTACAATGAGCAGTTCTTC
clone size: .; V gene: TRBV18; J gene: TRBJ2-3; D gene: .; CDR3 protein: CASSRPSTDTQYF; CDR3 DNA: TGTGCCAGCTCCCGCCCTAGCACAGATACGCAGTATTTT
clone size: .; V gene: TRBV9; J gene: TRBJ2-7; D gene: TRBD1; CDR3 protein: CASSEGDRAIRGEQYF; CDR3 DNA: TGTGCCAGCAGCGAGGGGGACAGGGCTATCAGGGGCGAGCAGTACTTC
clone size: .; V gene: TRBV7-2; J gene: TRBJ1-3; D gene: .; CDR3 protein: CASSWGRSSGNTIYF; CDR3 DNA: TGTGCCAGCAGCTGGGGACGGTCCTCTGGAAACACCATATATTTT
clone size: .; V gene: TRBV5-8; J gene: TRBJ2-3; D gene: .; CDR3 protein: CASSQTSTDTQYF; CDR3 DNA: TGTGCCAGCAGCCAGACGAGCACAGATACGCAGTATTTT
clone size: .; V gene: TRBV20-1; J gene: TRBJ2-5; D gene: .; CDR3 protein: CSARAQTQYF; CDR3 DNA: TGCAGTGCTAGAGCTCAGACCCAGTACTTC
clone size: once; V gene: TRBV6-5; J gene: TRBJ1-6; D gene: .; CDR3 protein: CASSGDNSPLHF; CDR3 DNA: TGTGCCAGCAGTGGAGACAATTCACCCCTCCACTTT
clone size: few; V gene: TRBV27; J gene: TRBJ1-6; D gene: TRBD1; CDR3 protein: CASSFGQGARVSPLHF; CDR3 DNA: TGTGCCAGCAGTTTTGGACAGGGGGCGAGAGTATCACCCCTCCACTTT
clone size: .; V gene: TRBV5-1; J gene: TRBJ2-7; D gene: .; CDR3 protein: CASSLGSGRSYEQYF; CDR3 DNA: TGCGCCAGCAGCTTGGGATCGGGACGCAGCTACGAGCAGTACTTC
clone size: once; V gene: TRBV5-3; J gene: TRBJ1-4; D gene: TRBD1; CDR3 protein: CARSLDRGREKLFF; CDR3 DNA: TGTGCCAGAAGCTTGGACAGGGGAAGGGAAAAACTGTTTTTT
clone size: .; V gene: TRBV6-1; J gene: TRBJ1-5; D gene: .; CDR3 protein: CASSGIGNNNQPQHF; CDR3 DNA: TGTGCCAGCAGTGGGATAGGGAACAACAATCAGCCCCAGCATTTT
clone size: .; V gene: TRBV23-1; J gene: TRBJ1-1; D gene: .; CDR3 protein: CASVWFGPTEAFF; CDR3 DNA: TGCGCCAGTGTTTGGTTCGGGCCCACTGAAGCTTTCTTT
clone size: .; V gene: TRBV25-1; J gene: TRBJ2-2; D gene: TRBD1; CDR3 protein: CASSALLGTGNTGELFF; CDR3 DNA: TGTGCCAGCAGTGCACTCCTCGGGACAGGGAACACCGGGGAGCTGTTTTTT
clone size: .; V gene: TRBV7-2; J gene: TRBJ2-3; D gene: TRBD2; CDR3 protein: CASSLSLAGASDTQYF; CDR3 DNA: TGTGCCAGCAGCTTATCCCTAGCGGGAGCGTCAGATACGCAGTATTTT
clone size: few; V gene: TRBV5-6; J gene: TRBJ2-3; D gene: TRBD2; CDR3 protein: CAASGGRSTDTQYF; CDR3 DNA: TGTGCCGCCTCCGGGGGGAGGTCAACAGATACGCAGTATTTT
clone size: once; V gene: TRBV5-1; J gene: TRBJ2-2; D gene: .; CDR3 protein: CASSLDYHSTGELFF; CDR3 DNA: TGCGCCAGCAGCTTGGACTACCATTCCACCGGGGAGCTGTTTTTT
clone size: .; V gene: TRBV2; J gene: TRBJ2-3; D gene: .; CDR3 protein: CASRGGGDTQYF; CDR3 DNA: TGTGCCAGCAGGGGGGGAGGAGATACGCAGTATTTT
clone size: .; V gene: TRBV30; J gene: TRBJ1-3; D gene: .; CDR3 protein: CAWSVGMGGNTIYF; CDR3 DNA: TGTGCCTGGAGTGTAGGGATGGGTGGAAACACCATATATTTT
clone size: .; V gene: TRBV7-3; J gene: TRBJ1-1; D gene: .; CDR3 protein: CASSLSGLGANTEAFF; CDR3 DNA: TGTGCCAGCAGCTTATCGGGGCTTGGGGCGAACACTGAAGCTTTCTTT
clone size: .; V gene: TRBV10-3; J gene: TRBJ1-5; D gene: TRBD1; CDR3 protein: CAISEQQGVGQPQHF; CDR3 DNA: TGTGCCATCAGTGAGCAACAGGGGGTTGGTCAGCCCCAGCATTTT
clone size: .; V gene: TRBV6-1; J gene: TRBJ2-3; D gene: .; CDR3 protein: CASSEAWGSPSTDTQYF; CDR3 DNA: TGTGCCAGCAGTGAAGCGTGGGGCTCCCCTAGCACAGATACGCAGTATTTT
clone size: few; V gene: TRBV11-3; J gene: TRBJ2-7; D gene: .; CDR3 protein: CASSRGEQQYF; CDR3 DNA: TGTGCCAGCAGTAGAGGGGAGCAGCAGTACTTC
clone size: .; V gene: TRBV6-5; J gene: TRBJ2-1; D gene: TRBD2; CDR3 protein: CASRRTASGSHEQFF; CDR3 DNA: TGTGCCAGTCGTCGTACGGCTAGCGGGAGCCATGAGCAGTTCTTC
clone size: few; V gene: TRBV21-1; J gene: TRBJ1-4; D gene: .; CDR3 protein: CASSKGWLFF; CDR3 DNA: TGTGCCAGCAGCAAAGGATGGCTGTTTTTT
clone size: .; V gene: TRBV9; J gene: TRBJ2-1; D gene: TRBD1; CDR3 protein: CASSVGGTGNNEQFF; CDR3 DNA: TGTGCCAGCAGCGTGGGCGGGACAGGAAACAATGAGCAGTTCTTC
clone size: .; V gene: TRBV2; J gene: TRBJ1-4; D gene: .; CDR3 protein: CASRKGETEKLFF; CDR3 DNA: TGTGCCAGCAGGAAAGGGGAGACTGAAAAACTGTTTTTT
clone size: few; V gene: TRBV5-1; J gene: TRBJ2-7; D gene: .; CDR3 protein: CASQATASSYEQYF; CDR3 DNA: TGCGCCAGCCAAGCTACAGCGAGCTCCTACGAGCAGTACTTC
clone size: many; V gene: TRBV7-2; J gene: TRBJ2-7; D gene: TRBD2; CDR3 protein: CASSLAQGLANEQYF; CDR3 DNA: TGTGCCAGCAGCTTAGCGCAGGGACTAGCAAACGAGCAGTACTTC
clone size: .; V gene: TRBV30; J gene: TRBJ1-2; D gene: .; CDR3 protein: CAWSAYRANYGYTF; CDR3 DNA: TGTGCCTGGAGTGCCTACAGGGCTAACTATGGCTACACCTTC
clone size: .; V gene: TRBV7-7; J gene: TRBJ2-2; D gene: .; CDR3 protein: CASSSTGTANTGELFF; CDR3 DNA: TGTGCCAGCAGCTCCACCGGGACGGCGAACACCGGGGAGCTGTTTTTT
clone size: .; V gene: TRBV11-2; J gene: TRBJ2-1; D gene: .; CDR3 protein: CASSGGNSYNEQFF; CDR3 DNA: TGTGCCAGCTCTGGCGGGAACTCCTACAATGAGCAGTTCTTC
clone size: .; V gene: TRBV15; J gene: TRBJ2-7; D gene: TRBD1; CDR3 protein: CATSRVLGTGSLNEQYF; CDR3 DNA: TGTGCCACCAGCAGAGTTTTGGGGACAGGCTCGTTGAACGAGCAGTACTTC